This T cell receptor (beta chain) was retrieved from a study of T cells in localized non-small cell lung cancer. Study-wide results and caveats: Sequence data derive from only one tumor region, so heterogeneity remains possible.

There are 16 residues in the CDR3. Trimming removed 5 bases at V and 0 bases at J, with 16 bases between. Germline values: CDR1 SGHTA, CDR2 FQGTGA. Repertoires were generated with immunoSEQ multiplex PCR, while TCRdb's copy carries only in-frame clones and drops some. The table records 86,000 or so clones, almost 85% of them present only once. A word on this clone: The antigen remains unidentified.

The chain combines TRBV7-3 with TRBJ2-5; maybe TRBD1 (5 bases). This clonotype originated in a man aged 40 to 70 with stage I lung adenocarcinoma. The material sequenced was peripheral blood, taken before any cancer treatment. Written as DNA, the CDR3 is TGTGCCAGCAGCCATTCCAAGGGGATGTACCAAGAGACCCAGTACTTC. This gives the protein CASSHSKGMYQETQYF.